Only a few counts were recorded for the clone carrying this T cell receptor beta chain. The data are from a study of T-cell reconstitution after alpha-beta-depleted transplantation in children. This CDR3 region has 12 residues. Trimming took off 4 bases at V and 7 bases at J, with 13 bases between the two ends. CDR1 is SQVTM, CDR2 ANQGSEA, per germline. Preparation of the TCRbeta library involved a method that used unique molecular identifiers. TCRdb fed the PCR reads into MiXCR, producing one record per CDR3 protein. The sample lists 500,000 or so distinct CDR3 sequences, 30% to 35% occurring once. The V call is TRBV29-1, the J call TRBJ1-2; D gene uncertain. The source is a human donor who donated a stem cell graft to a child with aplastic anemia. The source material was PBMCs from the stem cell graft donor, sampled from the stem cell graft. The CDR3 loop reads CSVVSPLVGYTF. DNA for the CDR3: TGCAGCGTTGTAAGCCCCCTAGTTGGCTACACCTTC.